Following are 30 T cell receptor delta chains from one sample sequenced in a study of gamma-delta T cells after stem cell transplantation. TCRdb re-called the RT-PCR reads via CATT. The sample shows around 730 delta-chain clones, about 5.3% of them seen only once. What was sequenced was gamma-delta T cells. These TCRs come from a human donor. It is not recorded whose cells these are; they may come from a transplant donor.

This clone ranks as large. It differs at one base from a far larger clone, so likely a read error. The chain combines TRDV3 with TRDJ1; D is undetermined. The germline V gene has CDR1 TVYSNPD and CDR2 GDNSRS (reference sequence). Between the trimmed V and J ends, which lost 2 bases and 0 bases, there was a span of 19 bases. This CDR3 region has 16 residues. The CDR3 region has the DNA TGTGCCTTTTTGGGCAAGTGGGCTCGGTACACCGATAAACTCATCTTT. As protein: CAFLGKWARYTDKLIF.

The rearrangement links TRDV1 to TRDJ1; TRDD3 agrees at 10 bases. Trimming took 3 bases from V and 1 from J; bases not matched to a gene: 5. CDR1 is TSWWSYY and CDR2 is QGS in the germline V gene. The CDR3 extends over 16 amino acids. CDR3 DNA sequence: TGTGCTCTTGGGGAGCTGGGGGATAGGGTCACCGATAAACTCATCTTT. It specifies CALGELGDRVTDKLIF.

This clone has at least ten counts. This is likely an artifact of a read error, given a far larger clone one base away. This sample also contains other DNA sequences that code for the same CDR3. The chain is built from TRDV1 and TRDJ1; D perhaps matches TRDD2 (8 bases). The CDR3 totals 27 residues. V was clipped by 3 bases and J by 0 bases, with 47 bases between them. The germline CDR1 and CDR2 sequences are TSWWSYY and QGS. The CDR3: CALGEPQPVFLRLYWGHTGGYTDKLIF. In DNA, the CDR3 is TGTGCTCTTGGGGAGCCCCAACCGGTCTTCCTACGGTTGTACTGGGGACATACGGGGGGGTACACCGATAAACTCATCTTT.

A few counts support this clone. A far larger clone lies a single base away; this is likely a read error. Other DNA sequences in this specimen translate into the identical CDR3. This chain uses TRDV1 with TRDJ1; D may match TRDD2 or TRDD3 (7 bases each). The CDR3 totals 21 residues. V dropped 3 bases and J dropped 0 bases, with 29 bases sitting between them. Germline V gives CDR1 TSWWSYY, CDR2 QGS. For the CDR3, the DNA is TGTGCTCTTGGGGATCTTCCCTTCCTCACCCTGCTGGGGGTCAACACCGATAAACTCATCTTT. Encoded protein: CALGDLPFLTLLGVNTDKLIF.

A word on this clone: A single base is all that separates this from a far larger clone, so a read error is likely. Different DNA sequences within this sample yield the same CDR3. The rearrangement links TRDV3 to TRDJ1; 12 bases are a match to TRDD3. From germline, CDR1 is TVYSNPD and CDR2 GDNSRS (reference sequence). This CDR3 comprises 19 residues. V lost 4 bases and J lost 0; bases outside the gene matches: 18. CDR3 in amino acids: CASEPYPGGYGPYTDKLIF. DNA for the CDR3: TGTGCCTCTGAACCCTACCCTGGGGGATACGGCCCTTACACCGATAAACTCATCTTT. The full variable domain, rest sourced from reference TRDV3 and TRDJ1, is CDKVTQSSPDQTVASGSEVVLLCTYDTVYSNPDLFWYRIRPDYSFQFVFYGDNSRSEGADFTQGRFSVKHILTQKAFHLVISPVRTEDSATYYCASEPYPGGYGPYTDKLIFGKGTRVTVEP.

This clone was counted between two and nine times. TCRdb has a much larger clone's protein, which differs at residue 9 from the translation of this DNA, likely because of a read error; what is shown is the protein translated from the DNA. This chain uses TRDV2 with TRDJ1; maybe TRDD3 (5 bases). Germline CDR1 reads GEAIGNYY; CDR2 reads EKD. The CDR3 spans 19 residues. With 0 bases removed from V and 0 bases from J, the gap between germline ends came to 22 bases. In DNA, the CDR3 is TGTGCCTGTGACACCGTGGTGGGGTATACAGGGCCGTACACCGATAAACTCATCTTT. Translation: CACDTVVGYTGPYTDKLIF.

Turning to this clone: A far larger clone is one base from this, pointing to a likely read error. Other nucleotide sequences from this sample produce the same CDR3. The V call is TRDV3, the J call TRDJ1; TRDD3 matches 7 bases. Germline-derived CDR1 and CDR2 are TVYSNPD and GDNSRS (reference sequence). This CDR3 has 16 residues. The CDR3 sequence: CAFRLGIGWGTDKLIF. In DNA, the CDR3 is TGTGCCTTTAGACTGGGGATCGGCTGGGGCACCGATAAACTCATCTTC.

This clone was found a few times. The protein that TCRdb holds for this DNA derives from a much larger clone and differs from the translated DNA at residue 6, which likely indicates a read error; the protein shown here is translated from the DNA. The rearrangement uses TRDV1 and TRDJ1; D might be TRDD3 (9 bases). The CDR3 length is 24 residues. Trimming took 1 base from V and 4 from J, leaving 40 bases between them. In germline, CDR1 is TSWWSYY, CDR2 QGS. CDR3 coding DNA: TGTGCTCTTGGGGAACCTTCCCATGGCCTTCCTATATGGGGGATAGTCTTTATAGGCGATAAACTCATCTTT. Translation gives CALGEPSHGLPIWGIVFIGDKLIF.

This clone came up a few times. The CDR3 DNA sequence: TGTGCCTGTGACACCTTACCCGTACTGGGGGATAGGTACACCGATAAACTCATCTTT. Protein: CACDTLPVLGDRYTDKLIF. The chain has TRDV2 and TRDJ1; TRDD3 matches 11 bases. With V trimmed by 0 bases and J by 0 bases, 11 bases remained unmatched. CDR3 length equals 19 residues. Germline values: CDR1 GEAIGNYY, CDR2 EKD.

In DNA form, the CDR3 reads TGTGCCTTTAATTGTCCCCTACCCTGGGGGATCCGACGTGAGTATAAACTCATCTTT. Translating it yields CAFNCPLPWGIRREYKLIF. J is TRDJ1 and V is TRDV3, with 9 bases fitting TRDD3. The CDR3 length is 19 residues. From germline, CDR1 is TVYSNPD and CDR2 GDNSRS (reference sequence). Unmatched junction bases numbered 24, after V lost 1 base and J lost 6 bases.

This clone has more than one count but fewer than ten. TCRdb shows a much larger clone's protein in place of this DNA's translation, and the two differ at residue 19, likely through a read error; the protein shown is translated from the DNA. The rearrangement joins TRDV1 to TRDJ1, with D perhaps TRDD3 (9 bases). CDR3 length: 24 amino acids. Germline V gives CDR1 TSWWSYY, CDR2 QGS. The V and J ends lost 0 bases and 4 bases respectively, with 39 bases between them. DNA for the CDR3: TGTGCTCTTGGGGAACTTTCCCATGGCCTTCCTATATGGGGGATAGTCTTTATAGACGATAAACTCATCTTT. The encoded protein is CALGELSHGLPIWGIVFIDDKLIF.

On this clone: Only one base separates this from a far larger clonotype, so it likely reflects a read error. CDR3 in DNA: TGTGCCTTTAGCCTTCCTGAGTTGGGGGATACACACACCGATAAACTCATCTTT. It yields the protein CAFSLPELGDTHTDKLIF. V is TRDV3 and J is TRDJ1; 10 positions agree with TRDD3. The CDR3 spans 18 residues. Germline V CDR1 and CDR2: TVYSNPD, GDNSRS (reference sequence). V lost 0 bases and J lost 0; bases outside the gene matches: 13.

By frequency in the sample, this clone is large. Other DNA sequences in this specimen translate into the identical CDR3. This sequence joins TRDV1 and TRDJ1; the D gene is possibly TRDD3 (6 bases). CDR1 TSWWSYY and CDR2 QGS come from the germline V gene. V dropped 5 bases and J dropped 0 bases, with 25 bases sitting between them. This CDR3 comprises 19 residues. This chain's CDR3 is CALGFYPVRWGLYTDKLIF. In nucleotides, the CDR3 is TGTGCTCTTGGGTTCTATCCCGTGCGGTGGGGATTGTACACCGATAAACTCATCTTT.

This clone appeared a few times. TCRdb shows a much larger clone's protein in place of this DNA's translation, and the two differ at residues 14 and 15, likely through a read error; the protein shown is translated from the DNA. The chain uses TRDV1 and TRDJ1; TRDD3 aligns across 9 bases. Per germline, CDR1 TSWWSYY and CDR2 QGS. The CDR3 has 21 amino acids. Losses at the gene ends were 3 bases for V and 0 bases for J; bases not matched to a gene: 20. The DNA of the CDR3 is TGTGCTCTTGGGGATCTTCCCTTCCTCACCCTACTGGGGGACTACACCGATAAACTCATCTTT. It encodes CALGDLPFLTLLGDYTDKLIF.

This clone ranks as hyperexpanded (1% or more). The same CDR3 is also encoded by other DNA sequences in this sample. This sequence joins TRDV2 and TRDJ1; 9 nucleotides match TRDD3. The V segment lost 3 bases and the J segment 0 bases; nucleotides outside the gene matches: 7. The CDR3 totals 16 residues. Germline V CDR1 and CDR2: GEAIGNYY, EKD. CDR3 nucleotides: TGTGCCTGTGACTTACTACTGGGGGACGACACCGATAAACTCATCTTT. It specifies CACDLLLGDDTDKLIF.

Regarding this clone: Only one base separates this from a far larger clonotype, so it likely reflects a read error. Other DNA variants within this sample encode the same CDR3. The chain has TRDV1 and TRDJ1, with 11 positions matching TRDD3. The CDR3 runs to 21 residues. Per the germline V gene, CDR1 is TSWWSYY and CDR2 is QGS. J lost 2 bases, V lost 0 bases, and 17 bases had no gene match. This CDR3 reads CALGELESDWGIKGGTDKLIF. CDR3 bases: TGTGCTCTTGGGGAACTAGAGTCAGACTGGGGGATAAAAGGTGGGACCGATAAACTCATCTTT.

This clone turned up a few times. Since a far larger clone is one base different, this is likely a read error. The sample carries other DNA sequences with the same CDR3. The CDR3 DNA is TGTGCCTGTGAGACCCTTGGGGAGCTGGGGGATAGGGTCACCGACAAACTCATCTTT. Encoded protein: CACETLGELGDRVTDKLIF. J is TRDJ1 and V is TRDV2, with 10 positions matching TRDD3. The CDR3 extends over 19 amino acids. CDR1 is GEAIGNYY and CDR2 is EKD in the germline V gene.

This clone was detected only a few times. This chain links TRDV1 with TRDJ3, with 12 bases identical to TRDD3. The V gene's germline CDR1 is TSWWSYY and CDR2 QGS. With 6 bases clipped from V and 0 bases from J, the junction kept 21 bases outside the gene matches. CDR3 length: 24 amino acids. For the CDR3, the DNA is TGTGCTCTTGGTTTGGGTCGGCTCTCCCCAACTGGGGGATACCTCTCCTGGGACACCCGACAGATGTTTTTC. This codes for CALGLGRLSPTGGYLSWDTRQMFF.

In regard to this clone: With only one base between it and a far larger clone, this is likely a read error. CDR3 nucleotides: TGTGCCTGTGACACCGCGGGGGATACGTCCGATAAACTCATCTTT. It encodes CACDTAGDTSDKLIF. This chain links TRDV2 with TRDJ1, with 10 bases that match TRDD3. V shed 0 bases, J shed 3 bases, and the junction held 3 bases outside the gene matches. Per germline, CDR1 GEAIGNYY and CDR2 EKD. The CDR3 has 15 amino acids.

In DNA, the CDR3 is TGTGCCTGTGACACGGTCGAGAACACCGATAAACTCATCTTT. Translating it yields CACDTVENTDKLIF. The chain recombines TRDV2 with TRDJ1; D call uncertain. CDR1 and CDR2 from the germline V gene are GEAIGNYY and EKD. Trimming removed 1 base at V and 0 bases at J, with 8 bases between. CDR3 length equals 14 residues.

This clone turned up a few times. A far larger clone is off by one base, so a read error is likely. Other DNA sequences of this sample code for an identical CDR3. The V call is TRDV1, the J call TRDJ1; 8 bases are a match to TRDD2. This CDR3 is built from 24 residues. J lost 4 bases, V lost 0 bases, and 31 bases had no gene match. CDR1 and CDR2 (germline): TSWWSYY, QGS. The CDR3 loop reads CALGELSHGLPIWGIVFIGDKLIF. CDR3 in DNA: TGTGCTCTTGGGGAACTTTCCCATGGCCTTCCTATATGGGGAATAGTCTTTATAGGCGATAAACTCATCTTT.

This clone was observed a handful of times. The chain recombines TRDV2 with TRDJ1; TRDD2 agrees at 7 bases. Looked up from germline, CDR1 is GEAIGNYY and CDR2 is EKD. The CDR3 is 18 residues long. V was clipped by 3 bases and J by 0 bases; unmatched bases: 15. The CDR3 DNA reads as TGTGCCTGTGACGGCCTTCCTCTACGGGGAGGAGACACCGATAAACTCATCTTT. This codes for CACDGLPLRGGDTDKLIF.

This clone was detected a few times. The protein in TCRdb stems from a much larger clone and differs at residue 18 from this DNA's translation, likely a read error; here the protein is translated from the DNA. The J gene is TRDJ1, the V gene TRDV3; 12 positions match TRDD3. This CDR3 comprises 19 residues. The germline gives CDR1 TVYSNPD, CDR2 GDNSRS (reference sequence). The CDR3 DNA sequence: TGTGCCTCTGAACCCTACCCTGGGGGATACGGCCCGTACACCGATAAACTCACCTTT. It codes for CASEPYPGGYGPYTDKLTF.

To note about this clone: It differs at one base from a far larger clone, so likely a read error. The sample has other DNA sequences that encode this CDR3 too. V and J are TRDV1 and TRDJ1; 9 bases are shared with TRDD3. CDR3 length equals 24 residues. Germline CDR1 and CDR2: TSWWSYY and QGS. J lost 4 bases, V lost 0 bases, and 30 bases had no gene match. As DNA, the CDR3 is TGTGCTCTTGGGGAACTTTCCCATGGACTTCCTATATGGGGGATAGTCTTTATAGGCGATAAACTCATCTTT. This encodes CALGELSHGLPIWGIVFIGDKLIF.

Comment on this clone: A far larger clone is one base from this, pointing to a likely read error. The J gene has no call, while the V gene is TRDV1; no check of the table's D call, TRDD3, against the DNA was made. Germline V gene data show CDR1 as TSWWSYY and CDR2 as QGS. The CDR3 contains 13 residues. The CDR3 spells CALGESQVLRLTF. CDR3 bases: TGTGCTCTTGGGGAATCGCAGGTCCTACGTCTTACGTTT.

This clone was found a few times. The chain joins TRDV2 to TRDJ1; TRDD3 matches 12 bases. Per germline, CDR1 GEAIGNYY and CDR2 EKD. The CDR3 totals 18 residues. Trimming took 4 bases from V and 3 from J; bases not matched to a gene: 14. CDR3 sequence reads: CACETLGELGDTSDKLIF. CDR3 nucleotides: TGTGCCTGTGAGACCCTTGGGGAGCTGGGGGATACGTCCGATAAACTCATCTTT.

A note on this clone: TCRdb's entry gives the protein of a much larger clone, which mismatches this DNA's translation at residue 12, likely from a read error; the protein reported here is translated from the DNA. The chain is built from TRDV2 and TRDJ1, with TRDD3 matching 10 bases. CDR1 and CDR2 (germline): GEAIGNYY, EKD. With V trimmed by 0 bases and J by 0 bases, 12 bases remained unmatched. The CDR3 spans 19 residues. The CDR3 region has the DNA TGTGCCTGTGACACCGTGGTGGGGGATACAGGGTCGTACACCGATAAACTCATCTTT. It is translated as CACDTVVGDTGSYTDKLIF.

This clone has more than one count but fewer than ten. The protein recorded in TCRdb matches a much larger clone and deviates from this DNA's translation at residue 10, suggesting a read error; the protein here is obtained by translating the DNA. The chain recombines TRDV2 with TRDJ1, with TRDD3 identical over 9 bases. This CDR3 has 16 residues. The V segment lost 3 bases and the J segment 1 base; nucleotides outside the gene matches: 8. In germline, CDR1 is GEAIGNYY, CDR2 EKD. CDR3 amino acids: CACDLLLGDVTDKLIF. DNA of the CDR3: TGTGCCTGTGACTTACTACTGGGGGACGTCACCGATAAACTCATCTTT.

This clone came up a few times. The likely explanation is a read error, given a far larger clone one base away. Other nucleotide sequences from this sample produce the same CDR3. The chain joins TRDV1 to TRDJ1; TRDD2 is a possible D gene (7 bases). This CDR3 contains 21 residues. Germline CDR1 is TSWWSYY and CDR2 is QGS. V gave up 3 bases and J gave up 0 bases, with 29 bases separating them. Here the CDR3 DNA reads TGTGCTCTTGGGGATCTTCCCTTCCTCACCCTACTGGGAGTCAACACCGATAAACTCATCTTT. Protein: CALGDLPFLTLLGVNTDKLIF.

As for this clone: A single base is all that separates this from a far larger clone, so a read error is likely. This sample includes further DNA sequences coding for the same CDR3. This rearrangement joins TRDV1 to TRDJ1; D is perhaps TRDD3 (5 bases). This CDR3 contains 19 residues. The V gene lost 1 base and the J gene lost 5 bases, with 26 bases spanning the gap. The germline gives CDR1 TSWWSYY, CDR2 QGS. CDR3 sequence reads: CALGEPPLLWETTTDKLIF. The DNA of the CDR3 is TGTGCTCTTGGGGAACCCCCCCTGCTCTGGGAGACCACCACTGATAAACTCATCTTT.